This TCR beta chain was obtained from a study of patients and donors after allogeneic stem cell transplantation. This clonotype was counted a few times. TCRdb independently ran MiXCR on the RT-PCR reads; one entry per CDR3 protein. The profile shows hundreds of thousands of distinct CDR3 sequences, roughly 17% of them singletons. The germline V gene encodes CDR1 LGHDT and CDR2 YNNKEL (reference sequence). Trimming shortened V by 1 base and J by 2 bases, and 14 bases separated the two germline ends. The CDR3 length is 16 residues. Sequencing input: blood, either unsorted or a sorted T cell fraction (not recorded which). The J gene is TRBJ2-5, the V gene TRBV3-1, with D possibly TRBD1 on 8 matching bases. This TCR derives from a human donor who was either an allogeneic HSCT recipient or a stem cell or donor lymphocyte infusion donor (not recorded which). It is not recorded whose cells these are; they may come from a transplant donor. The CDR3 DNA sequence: TGTGCCAGCAGCCAAGGAGGACAGGGAGGGCAAGAGACCCAGTACTTC. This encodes CASSQGGQGGQETQYF.